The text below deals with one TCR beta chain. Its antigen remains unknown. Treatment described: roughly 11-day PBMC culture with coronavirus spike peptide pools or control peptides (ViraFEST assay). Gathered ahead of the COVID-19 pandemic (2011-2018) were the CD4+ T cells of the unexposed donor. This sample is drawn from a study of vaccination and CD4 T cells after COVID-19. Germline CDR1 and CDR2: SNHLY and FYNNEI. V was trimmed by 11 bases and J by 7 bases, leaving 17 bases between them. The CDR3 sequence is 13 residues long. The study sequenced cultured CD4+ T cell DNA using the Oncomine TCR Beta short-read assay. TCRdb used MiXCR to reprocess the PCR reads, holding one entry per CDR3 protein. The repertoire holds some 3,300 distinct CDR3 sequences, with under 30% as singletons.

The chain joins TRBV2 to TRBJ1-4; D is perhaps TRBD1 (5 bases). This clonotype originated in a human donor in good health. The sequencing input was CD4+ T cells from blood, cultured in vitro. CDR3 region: CAASGVWGEKLFF. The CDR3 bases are TGTGCCGCCTCGGGGGTGTGGGGTGAAAAACTGTTTTTT.